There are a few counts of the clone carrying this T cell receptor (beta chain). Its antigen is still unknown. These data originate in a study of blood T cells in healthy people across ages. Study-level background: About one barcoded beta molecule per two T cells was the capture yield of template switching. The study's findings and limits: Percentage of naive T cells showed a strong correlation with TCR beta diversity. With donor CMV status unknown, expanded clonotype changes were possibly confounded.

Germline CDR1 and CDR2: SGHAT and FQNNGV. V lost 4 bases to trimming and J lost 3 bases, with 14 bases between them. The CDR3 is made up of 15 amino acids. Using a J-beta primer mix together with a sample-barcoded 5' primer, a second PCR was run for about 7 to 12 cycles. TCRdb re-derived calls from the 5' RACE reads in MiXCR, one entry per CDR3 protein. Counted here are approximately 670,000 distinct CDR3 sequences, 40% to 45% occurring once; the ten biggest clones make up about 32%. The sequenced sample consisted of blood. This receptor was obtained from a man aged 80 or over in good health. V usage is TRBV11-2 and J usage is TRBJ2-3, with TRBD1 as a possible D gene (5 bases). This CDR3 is CASSSQGLLTDTQYF. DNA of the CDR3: TGTGCCAGCAGCTCCCAGGGATTGTTAACAGATACGCAGTATTTT.